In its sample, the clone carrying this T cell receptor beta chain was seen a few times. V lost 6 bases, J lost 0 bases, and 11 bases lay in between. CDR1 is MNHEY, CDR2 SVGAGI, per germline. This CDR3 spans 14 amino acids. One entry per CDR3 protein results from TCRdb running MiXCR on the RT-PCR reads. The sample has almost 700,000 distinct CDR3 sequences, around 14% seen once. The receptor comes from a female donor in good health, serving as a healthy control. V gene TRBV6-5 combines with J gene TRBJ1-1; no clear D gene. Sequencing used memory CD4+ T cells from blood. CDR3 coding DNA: TGTGCCAGCAGGGATCCGGGTATGAACACTGAAGCTTTCTTT. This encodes CASRDPGMNTEAFF.